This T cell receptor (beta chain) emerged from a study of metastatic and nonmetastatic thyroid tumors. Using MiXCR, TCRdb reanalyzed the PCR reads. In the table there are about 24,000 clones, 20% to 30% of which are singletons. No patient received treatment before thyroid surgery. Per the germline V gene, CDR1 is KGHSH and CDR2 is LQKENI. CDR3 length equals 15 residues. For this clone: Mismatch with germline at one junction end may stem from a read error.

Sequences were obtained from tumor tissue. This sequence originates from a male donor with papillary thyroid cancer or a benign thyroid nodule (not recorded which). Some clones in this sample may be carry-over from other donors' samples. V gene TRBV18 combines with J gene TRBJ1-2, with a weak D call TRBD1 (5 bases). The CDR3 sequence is CGSSPGHQAVNGYTF. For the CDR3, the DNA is TGTGGCAGCTCACCAGGGCACCAGGCCGTGAACGGATACACCTTC.